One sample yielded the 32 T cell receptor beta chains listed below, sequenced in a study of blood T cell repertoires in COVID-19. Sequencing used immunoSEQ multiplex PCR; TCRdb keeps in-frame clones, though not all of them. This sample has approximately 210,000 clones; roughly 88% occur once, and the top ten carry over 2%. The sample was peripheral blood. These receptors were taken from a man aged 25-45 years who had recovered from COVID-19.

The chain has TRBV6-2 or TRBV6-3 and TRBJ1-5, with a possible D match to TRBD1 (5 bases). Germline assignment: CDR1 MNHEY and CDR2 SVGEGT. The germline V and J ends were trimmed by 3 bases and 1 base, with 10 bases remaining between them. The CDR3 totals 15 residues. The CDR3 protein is CASSYGGVSNQPQHF. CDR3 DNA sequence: TGTGCCAGCAGTTATGGAGGGGTGAGCAATCAGCCCCAGCATTTT.

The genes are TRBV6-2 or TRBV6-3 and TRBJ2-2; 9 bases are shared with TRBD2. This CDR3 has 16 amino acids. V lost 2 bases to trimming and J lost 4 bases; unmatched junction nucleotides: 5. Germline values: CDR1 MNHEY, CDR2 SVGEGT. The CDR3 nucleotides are TGTGCCAGCAGTTACGCGGGGGGGCCGCGCACCGGGGAGCTGTTTTTT. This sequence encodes CASSYAGGPRTGELFF.

CDR3 in amino acids: CASSIGTDSGANVLTF. The DNA of the CDR3 is TGTGCCAGTAGTATCGGGACAGACTCTGGGGCCAACGTCCTGACTTTC. The chain links TRBV19 to TRBJ2-6; 7 bases map to TRBD1. This CDR3 has 16 residues. The V segment lost 3 bases and the J segment 0 bases; nucleotides outside the gene matches: 2. Germline assignment: CDR1 LNHDA and CDR2 SQIVND (reference sequence).

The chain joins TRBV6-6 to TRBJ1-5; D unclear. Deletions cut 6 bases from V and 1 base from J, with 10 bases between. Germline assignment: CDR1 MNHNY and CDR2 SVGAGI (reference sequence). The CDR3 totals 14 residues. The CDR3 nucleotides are TGTGCCAGCAGGAAGCCTAGCAGCAATCAGCCCCAGCATTTT. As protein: CASRKPSSNQPQHF.

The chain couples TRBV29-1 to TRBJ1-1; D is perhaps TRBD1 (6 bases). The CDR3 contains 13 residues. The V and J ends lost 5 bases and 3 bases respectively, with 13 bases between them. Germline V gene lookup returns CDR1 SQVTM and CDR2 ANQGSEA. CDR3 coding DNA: TGCAGCGTTCGGCAGGGGAGGGACACTGAAGCTTTCTTT. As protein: CSVRQGRDTEAFF.

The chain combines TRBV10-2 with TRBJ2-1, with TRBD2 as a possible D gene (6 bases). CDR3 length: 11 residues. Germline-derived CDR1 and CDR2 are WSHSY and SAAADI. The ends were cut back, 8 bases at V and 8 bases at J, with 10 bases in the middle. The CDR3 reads CASSSGDEQFF. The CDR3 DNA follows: TGCGCCAGCTCCTCGGGGGATGAGCAGTTCTTC.

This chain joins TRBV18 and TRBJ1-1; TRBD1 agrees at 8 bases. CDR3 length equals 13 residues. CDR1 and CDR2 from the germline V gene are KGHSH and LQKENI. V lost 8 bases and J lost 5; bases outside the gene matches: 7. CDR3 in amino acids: CASTQGVETEAFF. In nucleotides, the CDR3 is TGTGCCAGCACACAGGGGGTGGAGACTGAAGCTTTCTTT.

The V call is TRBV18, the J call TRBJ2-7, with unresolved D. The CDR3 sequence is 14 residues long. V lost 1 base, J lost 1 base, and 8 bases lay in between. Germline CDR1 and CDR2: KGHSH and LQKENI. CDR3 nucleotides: TGTGCCAGCTCACCACGAGACACATCCTACGAGCAGTACTTC. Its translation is CASSPRDTSYEQYF. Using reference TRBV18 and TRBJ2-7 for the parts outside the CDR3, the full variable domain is NAGVMQNPRHLVRRRGQEARLRCSPMKGHSHVYWYRQLPEEGLKFMVYLQKENIIDESGMPKERFSAEFPKEGPSILRIQQVVRGDSAAYFCASSPRDTSYEQYFGPGTRLTVT.

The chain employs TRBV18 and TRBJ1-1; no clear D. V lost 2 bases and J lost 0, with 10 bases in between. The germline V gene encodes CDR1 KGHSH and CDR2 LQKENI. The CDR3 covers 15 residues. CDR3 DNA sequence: TGTGCCAGCTCACCATATTGGGAGGTGAACACTGAAGCTTTCTTT. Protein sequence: CASSPYWEVNTEAFF.

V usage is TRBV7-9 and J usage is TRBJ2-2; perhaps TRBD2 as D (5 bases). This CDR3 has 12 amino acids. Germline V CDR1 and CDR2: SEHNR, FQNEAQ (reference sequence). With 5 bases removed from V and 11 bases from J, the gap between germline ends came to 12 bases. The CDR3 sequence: CASSQPRGELFF. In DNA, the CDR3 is TGTGCCAGCAGCCAACCCCGGGGAGAGCTGTTTTTT.

The CDR3 spells CASSLEGTDGNTIYF. The DNA of the CDR3 is TGTGCCAGCAGCTTAGAAGGGACAGACGGAAACACCATATATTTT. V gene TRBV11-2 combines with J gene TRBJ1-3; TRBD1 matches at 7 bases. The CDR3 loop spans 15 amino acids. Germline V gene data show CDR1 as SGHAT and CDR2 as FQNNGV. V was clipped by 0 bases and J by 4 bases; unmatched bases: 3.

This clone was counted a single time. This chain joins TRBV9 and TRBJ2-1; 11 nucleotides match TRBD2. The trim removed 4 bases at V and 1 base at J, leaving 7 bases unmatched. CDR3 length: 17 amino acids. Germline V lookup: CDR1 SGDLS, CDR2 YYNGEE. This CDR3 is CASSPGTSGASYNEQFF. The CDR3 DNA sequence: TGTGCCAGCAGCCCGGGGACTAGCGGCGCGTCCTACAATGAGCAGTTCTTC.

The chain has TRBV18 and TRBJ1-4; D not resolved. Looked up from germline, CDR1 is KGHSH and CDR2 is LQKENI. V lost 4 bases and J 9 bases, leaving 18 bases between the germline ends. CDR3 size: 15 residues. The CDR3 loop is CASSLHDGGSKKLFF. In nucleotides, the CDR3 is TGTGCCAGCTCACTCCACGACGGAGGCAGTAAAAAACTGTTTTTT. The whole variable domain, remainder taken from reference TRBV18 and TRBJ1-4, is NAGVMQNPRHLVRRRGQEARLRCSPMKGHSHVYWYRQLPEEGLKFMVYLQKENIIDESGMPKERFSAEFPKEGPSILRIQQVVRGDSAAYFCASSLHDGGSKKLFFGSGTQLSVL.

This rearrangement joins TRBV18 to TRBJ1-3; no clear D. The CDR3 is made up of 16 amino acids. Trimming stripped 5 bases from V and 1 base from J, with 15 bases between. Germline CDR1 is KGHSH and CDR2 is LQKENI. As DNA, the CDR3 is TGTGCCAGCTCAAGCGGGGAGGGCGTTTCTGGAAACACCATATATTTT. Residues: CASSSGEGVSGNTIYF.

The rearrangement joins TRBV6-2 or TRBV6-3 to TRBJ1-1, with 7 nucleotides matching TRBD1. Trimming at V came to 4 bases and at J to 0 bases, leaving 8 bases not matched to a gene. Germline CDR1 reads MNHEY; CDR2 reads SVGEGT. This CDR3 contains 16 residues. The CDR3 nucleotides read TGTGCCAGCAGTTCGGACAGGCCTATTATGAACACTGAAGCTTTCTTT. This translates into CASSSDRPIMNTEAFF.

The CDR3 sequence is CASSEVQGNSPLHF. The CDR3 DNA reads TGTGCCAGCAGCGAGGTACAGGGGAATTCACCCCTCCACTTT. V is TRBV6-4 and J is TRBJ1-6, with 7 bases that match TRBD1. V gave up 6 bases and J gave up 7 bases; unmatched junction bases: 6. Per germline, CDR1 MRHNA and CDR2 SNTAGT. The CDR3 sequence is 14 residues long.

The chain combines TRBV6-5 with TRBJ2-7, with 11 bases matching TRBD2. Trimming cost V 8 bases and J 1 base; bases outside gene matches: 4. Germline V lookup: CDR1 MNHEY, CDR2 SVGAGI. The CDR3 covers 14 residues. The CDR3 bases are TGTGCCAGCGGCACTAGCGGGGGTTCCTACGAGCAGTACTTC. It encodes CASGTSGGSYEQYF.

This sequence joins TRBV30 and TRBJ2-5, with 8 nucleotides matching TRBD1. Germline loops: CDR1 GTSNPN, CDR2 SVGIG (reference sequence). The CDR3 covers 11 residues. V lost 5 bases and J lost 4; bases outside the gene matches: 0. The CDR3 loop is CAWGQGETQYF. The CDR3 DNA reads TGTGCCTGGGGACAGGGAGAGACCCAGTACTTC.

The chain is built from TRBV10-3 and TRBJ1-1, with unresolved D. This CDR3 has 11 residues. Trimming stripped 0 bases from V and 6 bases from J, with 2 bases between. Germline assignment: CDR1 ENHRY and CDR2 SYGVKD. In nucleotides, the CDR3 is TGTGCCATCAGTGAGTCCGCTGAAGCTTTCTTT. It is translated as CAISESAEAFF.

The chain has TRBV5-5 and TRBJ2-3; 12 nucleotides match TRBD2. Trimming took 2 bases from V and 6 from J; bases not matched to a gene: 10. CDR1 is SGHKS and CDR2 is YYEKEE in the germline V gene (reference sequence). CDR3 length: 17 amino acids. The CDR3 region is CASSFRLAGGPGDTQYF. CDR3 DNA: TGTGCCAGCAGCTTCAGGCTAGCGGGGGGGCCGGGGGATACGCAGTATTTT.

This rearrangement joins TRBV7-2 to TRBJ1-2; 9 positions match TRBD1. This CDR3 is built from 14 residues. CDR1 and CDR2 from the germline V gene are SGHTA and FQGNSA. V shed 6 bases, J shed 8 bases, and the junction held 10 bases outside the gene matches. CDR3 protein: CASSLSTGGYGYTF. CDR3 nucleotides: TGTGCCAGCAGTCTCTCGACAGGGGGATACGGCTACACCTTC.

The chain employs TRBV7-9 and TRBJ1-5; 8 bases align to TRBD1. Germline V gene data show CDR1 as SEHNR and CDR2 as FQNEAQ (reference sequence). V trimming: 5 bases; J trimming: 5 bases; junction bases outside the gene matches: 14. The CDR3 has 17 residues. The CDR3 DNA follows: TGTGCCAGCAGCCATACGAGACAGGGGATAAAGGATCAGCCCCAGCATTTT. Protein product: CASSHTRQGIKDQPQHF.

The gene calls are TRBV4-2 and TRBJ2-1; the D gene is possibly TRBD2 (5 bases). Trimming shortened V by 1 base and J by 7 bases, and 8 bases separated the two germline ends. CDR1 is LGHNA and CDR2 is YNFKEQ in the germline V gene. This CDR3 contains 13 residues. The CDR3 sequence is CASSQATGNEQFF. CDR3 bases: TGTGCCAGCAGCCAAGCGACGGGGAATGAGCAGTTCTTC.

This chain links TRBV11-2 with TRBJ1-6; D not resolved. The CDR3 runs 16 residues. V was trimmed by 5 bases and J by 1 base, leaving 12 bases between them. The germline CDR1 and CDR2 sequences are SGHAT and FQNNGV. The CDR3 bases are TGTGCCAGCAGCCCAACTAGGGCATCCTATAATTCACCCCTCCACTTT. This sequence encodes CASSPTRASYNSPLHF.

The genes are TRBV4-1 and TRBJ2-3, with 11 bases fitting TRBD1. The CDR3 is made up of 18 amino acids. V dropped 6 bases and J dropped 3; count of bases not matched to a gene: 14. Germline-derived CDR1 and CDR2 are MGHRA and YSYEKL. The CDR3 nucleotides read TGCGCCAGCAGTGAGATATCTTTGGGACAGGGGGTAACAGATACGCAGTATTTT. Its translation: CASSEISLGQGVTDTQYF.

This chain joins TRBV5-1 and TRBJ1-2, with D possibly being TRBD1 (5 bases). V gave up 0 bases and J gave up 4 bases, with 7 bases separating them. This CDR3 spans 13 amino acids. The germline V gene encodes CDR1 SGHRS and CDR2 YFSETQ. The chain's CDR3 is CASSLDGGYGYTF. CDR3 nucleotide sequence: TGCGCCAGCAGCTTGGACGGGGGCTATGGCTACACCTTC.

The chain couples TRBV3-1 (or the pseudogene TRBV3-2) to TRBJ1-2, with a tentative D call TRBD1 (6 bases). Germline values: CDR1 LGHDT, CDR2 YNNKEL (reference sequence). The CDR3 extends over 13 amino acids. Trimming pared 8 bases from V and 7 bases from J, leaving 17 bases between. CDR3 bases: TGTGCCAGCGGGGGGGGCCAGAGGGTTGGCTACACCTTC. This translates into CASGGGQRVGYTF.

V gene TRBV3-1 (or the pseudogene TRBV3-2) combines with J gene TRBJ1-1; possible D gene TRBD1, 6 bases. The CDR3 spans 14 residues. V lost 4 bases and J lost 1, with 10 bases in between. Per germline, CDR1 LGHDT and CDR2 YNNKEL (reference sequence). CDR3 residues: CASSPGHQNTEAFF. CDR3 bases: TGTGCCAGCAGCCCGGGACACCAGAACACTGAAGCTTTCTTT.

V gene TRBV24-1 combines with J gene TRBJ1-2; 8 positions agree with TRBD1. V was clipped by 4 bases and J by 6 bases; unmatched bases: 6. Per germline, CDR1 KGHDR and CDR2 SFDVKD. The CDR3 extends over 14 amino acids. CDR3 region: CATSDPDRGDGYTF. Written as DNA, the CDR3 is TGTGCCACCAGTGACCCCGACAGGGGAGATGGCTACACCTTC.

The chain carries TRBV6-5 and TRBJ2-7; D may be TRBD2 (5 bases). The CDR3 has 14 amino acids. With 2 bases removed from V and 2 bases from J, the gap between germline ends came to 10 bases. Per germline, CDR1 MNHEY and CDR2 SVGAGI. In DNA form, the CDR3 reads TGTGCCAGCAGTTACGGGAGTCTGCCCTACGAGCAGTACTTC. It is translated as CASSYGSLPYEQYF.

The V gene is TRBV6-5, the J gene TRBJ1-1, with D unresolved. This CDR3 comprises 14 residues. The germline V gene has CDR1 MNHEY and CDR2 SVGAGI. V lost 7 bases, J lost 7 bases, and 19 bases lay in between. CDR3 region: CASTNPWANFEAFF. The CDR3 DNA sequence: TGTGCCAGCACCAATCCTTGGGCGAACTTTGAAGCTTTCTTT.

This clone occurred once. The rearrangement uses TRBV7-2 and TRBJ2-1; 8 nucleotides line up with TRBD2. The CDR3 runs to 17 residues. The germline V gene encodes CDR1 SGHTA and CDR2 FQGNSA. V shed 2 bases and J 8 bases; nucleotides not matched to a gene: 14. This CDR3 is CASSLKGPGGFYDEQFF. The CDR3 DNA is TGTGCCAGCAGCTTAAAAGGGCCGGGGGGGTTTTACGATGAGCAGTTCTTC.